These 25 T cell receptor beta chains share one sample of origin, sequenced in a study of T-cell memory formation after mild COVID-19. TCRdb ran MiXCR on the 5' RACE reads and lists one entry per CDR3 protein. The top ten clones hold 2.4% of a sample with 210,000 or so distinct CDR3 sequences, approximately 16% of them seen once. The specimen sequenced was PBMCs or a T cell subset sorted from them (not recorded which). The receptors were gathered from an adult woman who had mild COVID-19 (a few samples of this study predate the infection). Cell type and time point are not known.

The CDR3 sequence is CSATPGGGTDTQYF. The DNA for the CDR3 is TGCAGTGCTACCCCAGGGGGAGGGACAGATACGCAGTATTTT. The chain uses TRBV20-1 and TRBJ2-3; tentatively, D is TRBD1 or TRBD2 (7 bases each). Germline-derived CDR1 and CDR2 are DFQATT and SNEGSKA (reference sequence). This CDR3 spans 14 amino acids. The V end lost 4 bases, the J end lost 3 bases, and 14 bases lay between the germline ends.

V gene TRBV5-1 combines with J gene TRBJ2-4; D is perhaps TRBD1 (6 bases). Trimming removed 5 bases at V and 2 bases at J, with 17 bases between. CDR3 length equals 16 residues. Germline loops: CDR1 SGHRS, CDR2 YFSETQ. CDR3 sequence: CASRDTGTGSKNIQYF. In DNA, the CDR3 is TGCGCCAGCAGAGATACAGGGACGGGGTCCAAAAACATTCAGTACTTC.

There are a few counts of this clonotype. The chain uses TRBV10-3 and TRBJ2-1; TRBD1 or TRBD2 may be the D gene (6 bases each). Trimming removed 9 bases from V and 12 bases from J, with 18 bases in between. The CDR3 extends over 12 amino acids. CDR1 and CDR2 (germline): ENHRY, SYGVKD. CDR3 coding DNA: TGTGCCATGGCCGTCGGGGGCCGGGGGCAGTTCTTC. This sequence encodes CAMAVGGRGQFF.

This clonotype was observed a handful of times. The chain is built from TRBV29-1 and TRBJ2-2, with no clear D. Germline CDR1 reads SQVTM; CDR2 reads ANQGSEA. Between the trimmed V and J ends, which lost 5 bases and 6 bases, there was a span of 10 bases. The CDR3 is made up of 12 amino acids. CDR3 sequence (DNA): TGCAGCGTTAAGGGTGGTTCCGGGGAGCTGTTTTTT. Translation gives CSVKGGSGELFF.

This clonotype has a handful of counts. The V and J genes are TRBV7-3 and TRBJ1-1; TRBD1 is a possible D gene (6 bases). This CDR3 comprises 14 residues. Trimming took 5 bases from V and 2 from J, leaving 12 bases between them. CDR1 SGHTA and CDR2 FQGTGA come from the germline V gene. CDR3 nucleotide sequence: TGTGCCAGCAGCGTGGACAGCCAAAACACTGAAGCTTTCTTT. Its protein is CASSVDSQNTEAFF.

Only a few counts were recorded for this clonotype. V is TRBV20-1 and J is TRBJ2-7; 7 positions agree with TRBD1. Per the germline V gene, CDR1 is DFQATT and CDR2 is SNEGSKA (reference sequence). Trimming at V came to 5 bases and at J to 3 bases, leaving 7 bases not matched to a gene. The CDR3 runs 13 residues. As DNA, the CDR3 is TGCAGTGCTGGCCGGGGACAGAACTACGAGCAGTACTTC. As protein: CSAGRGQNYEQYF.

This clonotype was seen a few times. The chain carries TRBV5-1 and TRBJ2-1, with 7 bases lining up with TRBD1. Germline V gene sequence: CDR1 SGHRS, CDR2 YFSETQ. The CDR3 covers 14 residues. V gave up 4 bases and J gave up 0 bases; unmatched junction bases: 1. The CDR3 protein is CASSRDSSYNEQFF. In DNA form, the CDR3 reads TGCGCCAGCAGCCGGGACAGCTCCTACAATGAGCAGTTCTTC. Variable domain in full (rest from reference TRBV5-1 and TRBJ2-1): KAGVTQTPRYLIKTRGQQVTLSCSPISGHRSVSWYQQTPGQGLQFLFEYFSETQRNKGNFPGRFSGRQFSNSRSEMNVSTLELGDSALYLCASSRDSSYNEQFFGPGTRLTVL.

In its sample, this clonotype was seen a few times. The V gene is TRBV9, the J gene TRBJ2-1; 7 positions agree with TRBD2. V dropped 0 bases and J dropped 0; count of bases not matched to a gene: 3. The CDR3 runs to 16 residues. Per germline, CDR1 SGDLS and CDR2 YYNGEE. CDR3: CASSVGGGSSYNEQFF. The CDR3 region has the DNA TGTGCCAGCAGCGTAGGGGGGGGGAGCTCCTACAATGAGCAGTTCTTC.

The V call is TRBV5-1, the J call TRBJ2-4; TRBD2 might be the D (6 bases). Per the germline V gene, CDR1 is SGHRS and CDR2 is YFSETQ. The CDR3 is made up of 12 amino acids. V was shortened by 0 bases and J by 11 bases, with 9 bases between the two germline ends. The chain's CDR3 is CASSLAEGVQYF. The CDR3, as DNA: TGCGCCAGCAGCTTGGCGGAGGGCGTTCAGTACTTC.

The chain combines TRBV11-2 with TRBJ2-7; maybe TRBD2 (7 bases). This CDR3 is built from 14 residues. Germline V CDR1 and CDR2: SGHAT, FQNNGV. V dropped 4 bases and J dropped 6 bases, with 16 bases sitting between them. CDR3 protein: CASSWGGASVEQYF. CDR3 coding DNA: TGTGCCAGCAGCTGGGGGGGGGCCAGCGTCGAGCAGTACTTC. Variable domain in full (rest from reference TRBV11-2 and TRBJ2-7): EAGVAQSPRYKIIEKRQSVAFWCNPISGHATLYWYQQILGQGPKLLIQFQNNGVVDDSQLPKDRFSAERLKGVDSTLKIQPAKLEDSAVYLCASSWGGASVEQYFGPGTRLTVT.

This chain connects TRBV12-5 to TRBJ2-2; D remains unclear. Trimming took off 0 bases at V and 4 bases at J, with 9 bases between the two ends. There are 15 residues in the CDR3. The germline V gene encodes CDR1 LGHNT and CDR2 FRNRAP. CDR3: CASGLVEGPTGELFF. CDR3 DNA sequence: TGTGCTAGTGGTTTGGTAGAAGGGCCCACCGGGGAGCTGTTTTTT.

At least ten counts were recorded for this clonotype. The J gene is TRBJ2-2, the V gene TRBV3-1, with D uncertain. Trimming left V 0 bases short and J 7 bases short, with 9 bases between. The germline gives CDR1 LGHDT, CDR2 YNNKEL (reference sequence). This CDR3 region has 14 residues. CDR3 in DNA: TGTGCCAGCAGCCAAGATCTGAGCTACGGGGAGCTGTTTTTT. Amino acids: CASSQDLSYGELFF.

The rearrangement joins TRBV2 to TRBJ1-4; maybe TRBD1 (5 bases). CDR3 size: 13 residues. Germline CDR1 and CDR2: SNHLY and FYNNEI. Trimming removed 2 bases from V and 6 bases from J, with 7 bases in between. The CDR3 loop is CASSELGDEKLFF. As DNA, the CDR3 is TGTGCCAGCAGTGAATTGGGGGATGAAAAACTGTTTTTT.

The chain joins TRBV15 to TRBJ1-4; D ambiguous. The CDR3 spans 12 residues. The V and J ends lost 1 base and 10 bases respectively, with 7 bases between them. Germline values: CDR1 LNHNV, CDR2 YYDKDF (reference sequence). For the CDR3, the DNA is TGTGCCACCAGCAGAGCTGACGGAAAACTGTTTTTT. Residues: CATSRADGKLFF.

This clonotype has just a few counts. The chain links TRBV25-1 to TRBJ2-1, with TRBD2 as a possible D gene (5 bases). The CDR3 runs to 15 residues. The V and J ends lost 3 bases and 2 bases respectively, with 11 bases between them. Per germline, CDR1 MGHDK and CDR2 SYGVNS. The CDR3, as DNA: TGTGCCAGCAGTGACCCCAGCGGAGCCTACAATGAGCAGTTCTTC. Encoded protein: CASSDPSGAYNEQFF.

This clonotype turned up a few times. The gene calls are TRBV7-2 and TRBJ1-5; D gene uncertain. This CDR3 contains 12 residues. The V end lost 3 bases, the J end lost 7 bases, and 7 bases lay between the germline ends. Looked up from germline, CDR1 is SGHTA and CDR2 is FQGNSA. Written as DNA, the CDR3 is TGTGCCAGCAGCTTTGGTAGACAGCCCCAGCATTTT. It is translated as CASSFGRQPQHF.

The DNA for the CDR3 is TGCGCCAGCAAGCGGTTAAACACTGAAGCTTTCTTT. Protein sequence: CASKRLNTEAFF. This rearrangement joins TRBV5-1 to TRBJ1-1; no clear D gene. The CDR3 has 12 residues. Germline V lookup: CDR1 SGHRS, CDR2 YFSETQ. Trimming took 6 bases from V and 2 from J, leaving 8 bases between them.

This clonotype was seen a handful of times. This chain connects TRBV27 to TRBJ2-7; D may be TRBD2 (5 bases). Germline V gene lookup returns CDR1 MNHEY and CDR2 SMNVEV (reference sequence). The CDR3 is 15 amino acids. V lost 5 bases, J lost 1 base, and 15 bases lay in between. In nucleotides, the CDR3 is TGTGCCAGCAGTCCCCGGACTTACTATTCCTACGAGCAGTACTTC. It codes for CASSPRTYYSYEQYF.

This clonotype has only a few counts. The genes are TRBV19 and TRBJ2-7; 8 nucleotides match TRBD1. V gave up 4 bases and J gave up 1 base; unmatched junction bases: 6. The CDR3 consists of 15 residues. CDR1 and CDR2 from the germline V gene are LNHDA and SQIVND (reference sequence). The CDR3 here is CASSNPGQASYEQYF. CDR3 bases: TGTGCCAGTAGTAACCCGGGACAGGCATCCTACGAGCAGTACTTC.

A few counts support this clonotype. This chain connects TRBV20-1 to TRBJ2-3; 10 bases fit TRBD1. After removal of 4 bases from V and 4 bases from J, the junction contained 2 bases not matched to a gene. Germline CDR1 and CDR2: DFQATT and SNEGSKA (reference sequence). The CDR3 contains 13 residues. CDR3 amino acids: CSAIDRGPDTQYF. The CDR3, as DNA: TGCAGTGCTATTGACAGGGGGCCAGATACGCAGTATTTT.

This rearrangement joins TRBV7-2 to TRBJ1-6; 7 nucleotides align to TRBD1. V was pared by 3 bases and J by 7 bases, with 9 bases of the junction left unmatched. Germline assignment: CDR1 SGHTA and CDR2 FQGNSA. The CDR3 contains 16 residues. CDR3 sequence: CASSLGQQGTNSPLHF. CDR3 in DNA: TGTGCCAGCAGCTTGGGGCAACAGGGGACAAATTCACCCCTCCACTTT.

A few counts support this clonotype. CDR3 residues: CASSSLTDTDTQYF. Written as DNA, the CDR3 is TGTGCCAGCTCATCACTCACCGACACAGATACGCAGTATTTT. V and J are TRBV18 and TRBJ2-3; D ambiguous. The CDR3 length is 14 residues. V lost 5 bases and J lost 2, with 11 bases in between. Germline CDR1 reads KGHSH; CDR2 reads LQKENI.

J is TRBJ1-2 and V is TRBV6-2 or TRBV6-3, with TRBD1 matching 8 bases. This CDR3 is 14 amino acids long. Germline assignment: CDR1 MNHEY and CDR2 SVGEGT. Trimming at V came to 6 bases and at J to 2 bases, leaving 5 bases not matched to a gene. For the CDR3, the DNA is TGTGCCAGCAGACCGGGACAGGTGAACTATGGCTACACCTTC. Translating gives CASRPGQVNYGYTF.

This chain uses TRBV12-3 or TRBV12-4 with TRBJ1-1, with D hard to call. V was pared by 0 bases and J by 4 bases, with 12 bases between. The CDR3 extends over 15 amino acids. CDR3 in amino acids: CASSLAFRWGTEAFF. CDR3 sequence (DNA): TGTGCCAGCAGTTTAGCCTTTAGATGGGGCACTGAAGCTTTCTTT.

This clonotype was detected ten times or more. The chain joins TRBV6-2 or TRBV6-3 to TRBJ2-7; D gene uncertain. CDR1 and CDR2 from the germline V gene are MNHEY and SVGEGT. Trimming left V 6 bases short and J 2 bases short, with 14 bases between. The CDR3 spans 14 residues. CDR3 in DNA: TGTGCCAGCAGACGTAAGGGTTTCCCCTACGAGCAGTACTTC. Protein: CASRRKGFPYEQYF.